These 30 T cell receptor delta chains originate from one sample sequenced in a study of γδ T cells in repeated Plasmodium falciparum infection. TCRdb made new clone calls on the multiplex PCR reads using CATT. The sample records tens of thousands of delta-chain clones, over 1.5% being singletons. Flow sorting of PBMC yielded separate Vgamma9/Vdelta2+ and Vdelta2-negative gammadelta T cell populations for bulk repertoire analysis. Sequencing was performed on gamma-delta T cells from blood. These receptors all stem from a pool of human donors (malaria-infected and uninfected, not separated).

Notes on this clone: A far larger clone is off by one base, so a read error is likely. The sample contains more than one DNA sequence encoding this CDR3. The chain combines TRDV1 with TRDJ1; 13 nucleotides align to TRDD3. TCRdb leaves out the J gene; it was filled in here by matching the DNA to germline. This CDR3 contains 21 residues. The junction had 20 bases not matched to a gene; V was cut back by 4 bases and J by 3 bases. Germline CDR1 is TSWWSYY and CDR2 is QGS. The CDR3 reads CALGAPSYVSLLGDTADKLIF. CDR3 nucleotides: TGTGCTCTTGGGGCCCCCTCCTACGTATCCCTACTGGGGGATACGGCCGATAAACTCATCTTT.

The rearrangement uses TRDV3 and TRDJ1; either TRDD2 or TRDD3 may supply D (5 bases each). Since TCRdb gives no J gene, matching the DNA to germline was used here to assign it. This CDR3 is built from 17 residues. V was shortened by 2 bases and J by 0 bases, with 22 bases between the two germline ends. Germline assignment: CDR1 TVYSNPD and CDR2 GDNSRS (reference sequence). CDR3 sequence reads: CAFPTRWISTYTDKLIF. The DNA for the CDR3 is TGTGCCTTTCCTACTAGGTGGATATCGACCTACACCGATAAACTCATCTTT.

Remarks on this clone: A far bigger clonotype differs at one base, so this is likely a read error. This sample includes further DNA sequences coding for the same CDR3. The rearrangement links TRDV1 to TRDJ1; D is perhaps TRDD2 (6 bases). The J gene is not listed in TCRdb, so it was assigned here from a DNA match to germline. V lost 2 bases, J lost 0 bases, and 28 bases lay in between. Germline CDR1 and CDR2: TSWWSYY and QGS. The CDR3 consists of 21 residues. The CDR3 DNA sequence: TGTGCTCTTGGGGAAGTCTCCTACGGGGGGCCGTACTCTCTGTACACCGATAAACTCATCTTT. Translation: CALGEVSYGGPYSLYTDKLIF.

This clone was observed a handful of times. The likely explanation is a read error, given a far larger clone one base away. Other DNA sequences in the sample encode the same CDR3. The V call is TRDV1, the J call TRDJ1; tentative D call: TRDD2 (5 bases). The J gene was not available in TCRdb and was assigned here by matching the DNA to germline segments. Germline CDR1 and CDR2: TSWWSYY and QGS. With 4 bases removed from V and 0 bases from J, the gap between germline ends came to 24 bases. This CDR3 spans 19 amino acids. CDR3 sequence reads: CALGGRLKKSLRYTDKLIF. The DNA of the CDR3 is TGTGCTCTTGGGGGAAGACTTAAAAAGTCCCTTCGGTACACCGATAAACTCATCTTT.

In the case of this clone: The protein that TCRdb holds for this DNA derives from a much larger clone and differs from the translated DNA at residue 5, which likely indicates a read error; the protein shown here is translated from the DNA. The chain couples TRDV1 to TRDJ1; TRDD3 matches 8 bases. Germline loops: CDR1 TSWWSYY, CDR2 QGS. The CDR3 is 21 residues long. The junction had 28 bases not matched to a gene; V was cut back by 5 bases and J by 5 bases. CDR3 nucleotide sequence: TGTGCTCTTGGGAGCCTTAGGAACCCCTCTCCTGGGGGACACACTGGGGATAAACTCATCTTT. This codes for CALGSLRNPSPGGHTGDKLIF.

This clone was detected ten times or more. This may arise from a read error, as a much more abundant clone is one base away. The chain recombines TRDV1 with TRDJ1; D is uncertain. The germline V gene has CDR1 TSWWSYY and CDR2 QGS. The CDR3 runs to 16 residues. Trimming stripped 1 base from V and 0 bases from J, with 12 bases between. The CDR3 bases are TGTGCTCTTGGGGAACCGAGACGGACAAACACCGATAAACTCATCTTT. Protein: CALGEPRRTNTDKLIF.

This clone was found a few times. TCRdb shows a much larger clone's protein in place of this DNA's translation, and the two differ at residue 7, likely through a read error; the protein shown is translated from the DNA. V is TRDV1 and J is TRDJ1, with 13 positions matching TRDD3. Trimming cost V 0 bases and J 2 bases; bases outside gene matches: 9. The CDR3 sequence is 19 residues long. Germline CDR1 is TSWWSYY and CDR2 is QGS. The CDR3 sequence is CALGELWEYWGIRTDKLIF. The CDR3 DNA reads as TGTGCTCTTGGGGAACTTTGGGAGTACTGGGGGATACGGACCGATAAACTCATCTTT.

Notes on this clone: A read error likely explains this, since a far larger clone differs by one base. The chain couples TRDV3 to TRDJ1, with 12 bases matching TRDD3. TCRdb carries no J gene annotation; the J gene was assigned here by matching the DNA with germline. Germline-derived CDR1 and CDR2 are TVYSNPD and GDNSRS (reference sequence). The CDR3 consists of 19 residues. With V trimmed by 4 bases and J by 8 bases, 26 bases remained unmatched. The CDR3 coding sequence is TGTGCCTCCACCTTCTCCCGTTACTGGGGGATACTGGGAAGCGACAAACTCATCTTT. This encodes CASTFSRYWGILGSDKLIF.

Regarding this clone: The TCRdb protein comes from a much larger clone and disagrees with this DNA's translation at residue 10, likely due to a read error; the protein given here is derived from the DNA. The chain joins TRDV1 to TRDJ1, with 8 bases lining up with TRDD3. CDR3 length equals 21 residues. J gave up 0 bases and V 4 bases, and 22 bases lay outside the gene matches. Germline assignment: CDR1 TSWWSYY and CDR2 QGS. The CDR3 spells CALGAYLPSHDLWGNTDKLIF. CDR3 DNA: TGTGCTCTTGGGGCGTACCTCCCGTCCCACGACCTCTGGGGGAACACCGATAAACTCATCTTT.

On this clone: TCRdb's entry gives the protein of a much larger clone, which mismatches this DNA's translation at residue 8, likely from a read error; the protein reported here is translated from the DNA. The chain is built from TRDV2 and TRDJ3, with 8 bases that match TRDD3. The J gene was missing in TCRdb and was found by matching the end of the DNA to germline. From germline, CDR1 is GEAIGNYY and CDR2 EKD. The J segment lost 0 bases and the V segment lost 3 bases, leaving 9 bases of the junction unmatched. CDR3 size: 19 residues. The CDR3 loop reads CACDVLGGTSSWDTRQMFF. CDR3 nucleotide sequence: TGTGCCTGTGACGTACTGGGGGGTACGAGCTCCTGGGACACCCGACAGATGTTTTTC.

This clone appeared a few times. The protein held in TCRdb is that of a much larger clone and does not match this DNA's translation at residue 9, likely because of a read error; the protein shown is translated from the DNA. The chain employs TRDV1 and TRDJ1, with a possible D match to TRDD3 (6 bases). No J segment appears in TCRdb, so it was assigned here by matching the sequence to germline. This CDR3 comprises 22 residues. Germline values: CDR1 TSWWSYY, CDR2 QGS. Trimming took off 2 bases at V and 4 bases at J, with 35 bases between the two ends. The CDR3 nucleotides read TGTGCTCTTGGGGAAAGGGGATCTGCCTTTGAGTTGTGGTGGGGGTTTGTCGATAAACTCATCTTT. This codes for CALGERGSAFELWWGFVDKLIF.

V usage is TRDV1 and J usage is TRDJ1; TRDD3 matches 9 bases. Because TCRdb records no J gene, it was assigned here through a match of the DNA to germline. Germline values: CDR1 TSWWSYY, CDR2 QGS. Trimming took 5 bases from V and 0 from J; bases not matched to a gene: 13. CDR3 length: 18 amino acids. DNA for the CDR3: TGTGCTCTTGGGTCTCTCTACTGGGGGAATATCTACACCGATAAACTCATCTTT. Translating gives CALGSLYWGNIYTDKLIF.

This clone was seen repeatedly, ten times or more. TCRdb's listed protein matches a much larger clone and diverges from this DNA's translation at residue 3, likely through a read error; the protein shown comes from the DNA. The rearrangement links TRDV2 to TRDJ1; 11 bases line up with TRDD3. TCRdb carries no J gene annotation; the J gene was assigned here by matching the DNA with germline. Germline CDR1 reads GEAIGNYY; CDR2 reads EKD. The CDR3 has 16 amino acids. The CDR3 bases are TGTGCCGGTGACACCGTTGGGGGATACGCATCCGATAAACTCATCTTT. Protein sequence: CAGDTVGGYASDKLIF.

This clone turned up a few times. The amino acid sequence in TCRdb belongs to a much larger clone and departs from this DNA's translation at residue 7, likely a sequencing read error; the sequence shown is translated from the DNA. The chain links TRDV2 to TRDJ1; no definite D call. CDR1 is GEAIGNYY, CDR2 EKD, per germline. The CDR3 runs 19 residues. V dropped 2 bases and J dropped 3 bases, with 27 bases sitting between them. The CDR3 reads CACDIGSHGKDYDADKLIF. CDR3 bases: TGTGCCTGTGACATCGGGAGCCATGGGAAGGATTATGACGCCGATAAACTCATCTTT.

As to this clone: This DNA translates differently at residue 6 from the TCRdb protein, which is that of a much larger clone; a read error is likely, and the protein shown is the DNA's own translation. V and J are TRDV2 and TRDJ1; 7 nucleotides align to TRDD3. The J gene, left out of TCRdb, was set here by checking the DNA against germline. J was trimmed by 0 bases and V by 0 bases; bases with no gene match: 18. This CDR3 has 20 amino acids. Germline CDR1 is GEAIGNYY and CDR2 is EKD. CDR3 region: CACDTTSLPLGASYTDKLIF. Written as DNA, the CDR3 is TGTGCCTGTGACACCACGAGCCTCCCCCTGGGGGCCTCGTACACCGATAAACTCATCTTT.

Many counts were recorded for this clone. Possible read error: a much larger clone is one base away. The chain has TRDV1 and TRDJ1, with D possibly TRDD3 on 8 matching bases. The V end was cut by 4 bases, the J end by 7 bases, with 37 bases between. The CDR3 has 21 amino acids. Germline CDR1 TSWWSYY, CDR2 QGS. CDR3 sequence: CALGGCSYPSVMLGDRLKLIF. The DNA of the CDR3 is TGTGCTCTTGGGGGCTGTTCCTACCCGTCCGTGATGCTGGGGGACCGGCTTAAACTCATCTTT.

Regarding this clone: TCRdb's protein for this DNA is that of a much larger clone and differs from the translation at residue 5, likely a read error; the protein shown is the DNA translation. This rearrangement joins TRDV2 to TRDJ1; TRDD3 matches 11 bases. TCRdb records no J gene; here it was assigned by comparing the DNA to germline. Germline V gives CDR1 GEAIGNYY, CDR2 EKD. This CDR3 contains 21 residues. The trim removed 3 bases at V and 0 bases at J, leaving 20 bases unmatched. CDR3 DNA sequence: TGTGCCTGTGACCCCGCGGAGAAGGTGGGGGATACGCGTCTGTACACCGATAAACTCATCTTT. Its protein product is CACDPAEKVGDTRLYTDKLIF.

This clone was counted only a few times. TCRdb records a much larger clone's protein for this DNA, with a difference at residue 7 that likely arises from a read error; the protein given is the translation of the DNA. This chain uses TRDV1 with TRDJ1, with 8 bases fitting TRDD3. The J gene is not listed in TCRdb, so it was assigned here from a DNA match to germline. CDR1 and CDR2 (germline): TSWWSYY, QGS. The ends lost 2 bases at V and 0 bases at J; junction bases unmatched: 20. This CDR3 is built from 21 residues. The CDR3, as DNA: TGTGCTCTTGGGGAAGCCCTCCTCCTAATACTGGGGGGGTTGTACACCGATAAACTCATCTTT. Amino acid sequence: CALGEALLLILGGLYTDKLIF.

This clone has a count of ten or more. This likely came from a read error, as a far larger clone is one base away. Other nucleotide sequences from this sample produce the same CDR3. The V and J genes are TRDV2 and TRDJ1; no reliable D call. V lost 3 bases and J 3 bases, leaving 22 bases between the germline ends. The CDR3 spans 17 residues. Germline V lookup: CDR1 GEAIGNYY, CDR2 EKD. CDR3: CACDRVPGVGSPDKLIF. CDR3 DNA: TGTGCCTGTGACCGGGTTCCCGGGGTAGGGTCCCCCGATAAACTCATCTTT.

In its sample, this clone was seen a few times. Since a far larger clone is one base different, this is likely a read error. The same CDR3 also results from other DNA sequences found in this sample. The chain combines TRDV1 with TRDJ1, with D perhaps given as TRDD2 or TRDD3 (8 bases each). Germline V lookup: CDR1 TSWWSYY, CDR2 QGS. The CDR3 covers 25 residues. V was cut by 1 base and J by 0 bases, with 39 bases left in between. As DNA, the CDR3 is TGTGCTCTTGGGGAACCAACCTTCCTAATCTCTTTTAATGATGGGGGATTCCGATACACCGATAAACTCATCTTT. Encoded protein: CALGEPTFLISFNDGGFRYTDKLIF.

This clone has just a few counts. Translating this DNA gives a protein that differs at residue 18 from the TCRdb one, which belongs to a much larger clone; a read error is likely, and the protein shown is this translation. The chain recombines TRDV1 with TRDJ1, with TRDD3 identical over 9 bases. CDR3 length: 19 residues. Looked up from germline, CDR1 is TSWWSYY and CDR2 is QGS. CDR3 sequence: CALVPTPSEGIREIRELTF. CDR3 nucleotides: TGTGCTCTTGTCCCGACCCCCTCAGAGGGGATACGCGAGATCCGGGAACTCACCTTT.

This clone turned up a few times. Translating this DNA gives a protein that differs at residue 12 from the TCRdb one, which belongs to a much larger clone; a read error is likely, and the protein shown is this translation. The chain is built from TRDV2 and TRDJ3; 11 bases line up with TRDD3. The CDR3 sequence is 22 residues long. Germline CDR1 reads GEAIGNYY; CDR2 reads EKD. Trimming took 4 bases from V and 0 from J; bases not matched to a gene: 16. The CDR3 nucleotides are TGTGCCTGTGATGCAGTACTGGGGGATATTTTGCCCGACTCCTGGGACACCCGACAGATGTTTTTC. It yields the protein CACDAVLGDILPDSWDTRQMFF.

This clone was seen ten or more times. A read error likely explains why the TCRdb protein, taken from a much larger clone, differs from this DNA's translation at residue 10; the protein shown is translated from the DNA. The chain carries TRDV1 and TRDJ1; D perhaps matches TRDD3 (8 bases). Trimming pared 4 bases from V and 7 bases from J, leaving 34 bases between. The CDR3 is made up of 20 amino acids. The germline V gene encodes CDR1 TSWWSYY and CDR2 QGS. As DNA, the CDR3 is TGTGCTCTTGGGGCTCCATTTTCCTACTCACACTGGGGGGCCACTGTTAAACTCATCTTT. Residues: CALGAPFSYSHWGATVKLIF.

Turning to this clone: The protein TCRdb lists belongs to a much larger clone and differs from this DNA's translation at residue 13, which points to a read error; the protein shown is made from the DNA. This chain links TRDV1 with TRDJ1; perhaps TRDD3 as D (5 bases). No J gene was available from TCRdb, and it was assigned here by a germline match of the DNA. There are 23 residues in the CDR3. Trimming took 4 bases from V and 1 from J, leaving 37 bases between them. Germline loops: CDR1 TSWWSYY, CDR2 QGS. This CDR3 is CALGVRRGAAQETYTVLTDKLIF. The CDR3, as DNA: TGTGCTCTTGGGGTCCGTAGGGGGGCGGCCCAAGAGACGTATACTGTCCTCACCGATAAACTCATCTTT.

This clone was observed a handful of times. The mismatch at residues 8 and 18 between this DNA's translation and the TCRdb protein of a much larger clone likely reflects a read error; the protein shown is translated from the DNA. The chain couples TRDV1 to TRDJ1, with 12 bases identical to TRDD3. Germline CDR1 and CDR2: TSWWSYY and QGS. V trimming: 3 bases; J trimming: 3 bases; junction bases outside the gene matches: 26. The CDR3 consists of 23 residues. As DNA, the CDR3 is TGTGCTCTTGGGGAGCCCAATCCCTGGGGGATACGCCCGGGCTTAAGTAGGGCCGATAAACTCATCTTT. The encoded protein is CALGEPNPWGIRPGLSRADKLIF.

This clone was seen a handful of times. TCRdb pairs this DNA with a much larger clone's protein that differs at residue 12, likely a read error; the protein shown was translated from the DNA. The gene calls are TRDV3 and TRDJ1; 9 nucleotides match TRDD2. The CDR3 is 19 residues long. After removal of 5 bases from V and 0 bases from J, the junction contained 22 bases not matched to a gene. CDR1 is TVYSNPD, CDR2 GDNSRS, per germline (reference sequence). CDR3 residues: CARTFLRTGVLEYTDKLIF. The CDR3 DNA reads as TGTGCCCGTACCTTCCTACGTACTGGGGTGTTAGAGTACACCGATAAACTCATCTTT.

This clone was seen more than once but under ten times. A far larger clone is one nucleotide away, so this likely arose from a read error. Other DNA sequences in the same sample also yield this CDR3. This chain connects TRDV1 to TRDJ1; TRDD2 is a possible D gene (6 bases). The CDR3 runs to 21 residues. Germline V gene lookup returns CDR1 TSWWSYY and CDR2 QGS. CDR3: CALGERGPTVLVRSYTDKLIF. The CDR3, as DNA: TGCGCTCTTGGGGAACGGGGTCCTACCGTACTTGTACGGTCGTACACCGATAAACTCATCTTT.

Details on this clone: A read error is likely here: a far larger clone is one base away. Other DNA variants within this sample encode the same CDR3. This rearrangement joins TRDV1 to TRDJ1, with 8 bases lining up with TRDD3. The J gene was missing in TCRdb and was found by matching the end of the DNA to germline. V shed 2 bases, J shed 5 bases, and the junction held 25 bases outside the gene matches. The germline gives CDR1 TSWWSYY, CDR2 QGS. The CDR3 totals 21 residues. Here the CDR3 reads CALGEGSRFPYLLGAIDKLIF. The CDR3 DNA reads as TGTGCTCTTGGGGAAGGATCTAGATTTCCCTACTTACTGGGGGCCATTGATAAACTCATCTTT.

This clone appeared many times. The protein given by TCRdb reflects a much larger clone and differs at residue 11 from this DNA's translation, likely from a read error; the protein shown is the DNA's translation. This chain's CDR3 is CALGELFVDKPIF. The CDR3 nucleotides read TGTGCTCTTGGGGAACTATTCGTGGATAAACCCATCTTT. The V gene is TRDV1, the J gene TRDJ1, with a possible D match to TRDD3 (5 bases). This CDR3 spans 13 amino acids. CDR1 and CDR2 (germline): TSWWSYY, QGS.

This clone has a count of ten or more. TCRdb assigns this DNA the protein of a much larger clone, which departs from its translation at residue 14; this likely reflects a read error, and the protein shown comes from translating the DNA. The rearrangement links TRDV1 to TRDJ1, with 11 bases identical to TRDD3. This CDR3 region has 22 residues. V dropped 4 bases and J dropped 0; count of bases not matched to a gene: 22. The germline gives CDR1 TSWWSYY, CDR2 QGS. CDR3 nucleotides: TGTGCTCTTGGGGGAATAGCACCCCCTAACTGGGGGATATTCTTCAACACCGATAAACTCATCTTT. As protein: CALGGIAPPNWGIFFNTDKLIF.